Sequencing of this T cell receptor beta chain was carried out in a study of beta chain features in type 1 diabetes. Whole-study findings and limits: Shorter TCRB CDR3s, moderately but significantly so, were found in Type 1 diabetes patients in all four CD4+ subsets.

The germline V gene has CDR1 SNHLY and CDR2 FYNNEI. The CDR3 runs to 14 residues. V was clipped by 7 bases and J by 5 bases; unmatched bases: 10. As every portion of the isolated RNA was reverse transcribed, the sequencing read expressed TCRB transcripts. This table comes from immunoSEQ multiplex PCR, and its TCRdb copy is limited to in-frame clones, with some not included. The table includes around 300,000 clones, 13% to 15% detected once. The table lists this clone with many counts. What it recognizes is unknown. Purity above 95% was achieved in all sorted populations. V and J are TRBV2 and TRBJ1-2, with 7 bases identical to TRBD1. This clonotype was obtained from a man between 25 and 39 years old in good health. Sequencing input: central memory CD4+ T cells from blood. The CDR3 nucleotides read TGTGCCAGCACAAAGGAGGGGGCCCGGTATGGCTACACCTTC. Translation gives CASTKEGARYGYTF.